This TCR beta chain was observed in a study of blood T cells in healthy people across ages. PBMCs were isolated at a quantity of at least 7 million per sample. Together with a sample-barcoded 5' primer, a J-beta primer mix was included in a second PCR lasting roughly 6 to 12 cycles. Using its own MiXCR run on the 5' RACE reads, TCRdb lists one record per CDR3 protein. Of 1.5 million to 2 million distinct CDR3 sequences detected, roughly 30% appear once; the ten largest clones hold 7% to 9%. This clonotype was detected a few times. Its antigen is unknown. Trimming at V came to 0 bases and at J to 7 bases, leaving 11 bases not matched to a gene. CDR1 is MGHRA, CDR2 YSYEKL, per germline. The CDR3 has 17 amino acids. Study-wide points: The unknown donor CMV status may have confounded expanded clonotype changes. As naive T cell percentage varied, TCR beta diversity correlated strongly with it.

The sample was blood. The chain uses TRBV4-1 and TRBJ2-1; 8 bases match TRBD2. The TCR sequence derives from a woman in her 30s in good health. CDR3 nucleotides: TGCGCCAGCAGCCAAGACCACCAGCGGGGGACTGGGAATGAGCAGTTCTTC. Protein product: CASSQDHQRGTGNEQFF.